The clone carrying this T cell receptor beta chain was counted at least ten times. As for time point: pre-sensitization, week 0. Treatment here: therapeutic diphenylcyclopropenone sensitization with weekly scalp DPC. This record comes from a study of human T cells and chemical hapten exposure. TCRdb analysed the RACE reads with MiXCR anew, one entry per CDR3 protein. The repertoire consists of about 98,000 distinct CDR3 sequences, with roughly 10% occurring once and the leading ten covering under 4%. Looked up from germline, CDR1 is SNHLY and CDR2 is FYNNEI. V lost 6 bases and J 4 bases, leaving 13 bases between the germline ends. The CDR3 totals 14 residues.

This sequence joins TRBV2 and TRBJ2-1, with D unclear. The TCR sequence derives from a woman in her sixties or seventies with alopecia areata. Some clones in this sample may be carry-over from other donors' samples. Sequenced material: whole blood, taken in connection with sensitization to the hapten diphenylcyclopropenone (DPC). The CDR3 is CASRDGVLYNEQFF. The CDR3 DNA sequence: TGTGCCAGCAGAGACGGTGTTCTTTACAATGAGCAGTTCTTC. The variable domain in full, completed from reference TRBV2 and TRBJ2-1, reads EPEVTQTPSHQVTQMGQEVILRCVPISNHLYFYWYRQILGQKVEFLVSFYNNEISEKSEIFDDQFSVERPDGSNFTLKIRSTKLEDSAMYFCASRDGVLYNEQFFGPGTRLTVL.